The clone carrying this TCR beta chain was found a few times. Its antigen is still unknown. TCRB transcripts that were expressed got sequenced, as all of the isolated RNA had been reverse transcribed. Using immunoSEQ multiplex PCR, the repertoire was profiled, and TCRdb retains in-frame clones only, with some absent. Here the sample spans over 150,000 clones, around 8% being singletons. This record comes from a study of beta chain features in type 1 diabetes. Findings and limits, study-wide: A PCR bias possibly favoring shorter templates would apply equally to patients and controls. Because the template was cDNA, high-expressing cells might be over-represented.

Germline V gene data show CDR1 as MDHEN and CDR2 as SYDVKM. This CDR3 region has 12 residues. V lost 2 bases to trimming and J lost 7 bases, with 6 bases between them. There was one heparinised blood draw per donor, averaging approximately 120 mL. The purity of all sorted populations exceeded 95%. J is TRBJ2-1 and V is TRBV28; no definite D call. The sequence was obtained from a man younger than 35 in good health. Sequencing was done on a sample of central memory CD4+ T cells from blood. CDR3 nucleotide sequence: TGTGCCAGCAGTTTAATCCGGAATGAGCAGTTCTTC. It codes for CASSLIRNEQFF.